Shown below are 21 T cell receptor beta chains from a single sample sequenced in a study of blood T cell repertoires in COVID-19. Sequenced by immunoSEQ multiplex PCR; TCRdb stores in-frame clones only, minus some. The profile shows 300,000 or so clones, around 90% of them singletons. Sequenced input: PBMCs or T cells enriched from blood (not recorded which). These TCRs come from a woman aged 25-40 years who had recovered from COVID-19.

The chain combines TRBV6-5 with TRBJ2-1; TRBD2 aligns across 8 bases. CDR3 length equals 15 residues. J lost 2 bases, V lost 2 bases, and 2 bases had no gene match. Germline V lookup: CDR1 MNHEY, CDR2 SVGAGI. This chain's CDR3 is CASSYEAGAYNEQFF. The CDR3 DNA follows: TGTGCCAGCAGTTACGAAGCGGGGGCCTACAATGAGCAGTTCTTC.

This rearrangement joins TRBV6-5 to TRBJ2-7; tentative D call: TRBD1 (6 bases). The CDR3 is 15 residues long. Germline CDR1 reads MNHEY; CDR2 reads SVGAGI. Trimming shortened V by 0 bases and J by 0 bases, and 9 bases separated the two germline ends. CDR3 sequence: CASSYSTGNSYEQYF. DNA for the CDR3: TGTGCCAGCAGTTACTCAACAGGGAACTCCTACGAGCAGTACTTC.

The chain combines TRBV6-5 with TRBJ2-7; 7 bases are shared with TRBD1. The CDR3 is made up of 14 amino acids. V lost 5 bases to trimming and J lost 4 bases; unmatched junction nucleotides: 8. Germline values: CDR1 MNHEY, CDR2 SVGAGI. This CDR3 is CASSLDRVQYEQYF. CDR3 nucleotides: TGTGCCAGCAGTCTTGACAGGGTCCAGTACGAGCAGTACTTC.

In its sample, this clone was seen once. This rearrangement joins TRBV27 to TRBJ2-7; the D gene is possibly TRBD1 (6 bases). Germline-derived CDR1 and CDR2 are MNHEY and SMNVEV (reference sequence). V lost 5 bases and J 2 bases, leaving 13 bases between the germline ends. The CDR3 has 14 amino acids. Written as DNA, the CDR3 is TGTGCCAGCAGTCCCGGGACAAACACCTACGAGCAGTACTTC. Its protein product is CASSPGTNTYEQYF.

The chain uses TRBV11-2 and TRBJ2-6; 10 bases match TRBD1. Germline V lookup: CDR1 SGHAT, CDR2 FQNNGV. With 3 bases clipped from V and 4 bases from J, the junction kept 6 bases outside the gene matches. The CDR3 runs to 17 residues. CDR3 protein: CASSLGQGSTGANVLTF. The DNA for the CDR3 is TGTGCCAGCAGCTTGGGACAGGGGTCAACCGGGGCCAACGTCCTGACTTTC.

The rearrangement uses TRBV7-2 and TRBJ2-3, with 12 bases matching TRBD2. The CDR3 spans 16 residues. The V and J ends lost 4 bases and 2 bases, in that order; junction bases with no gene match: 4. From germline, CDR1 is SGHTA and CDR2 FQGNSA. The CDR3, as DNA: TGTGCCAGCAGCTCGAGACTAGCGGGGGTCACAGATACGCAGTATTTT. It specifies CASSSRLAGVTDTQYF.

The V gene is TRBV5-1, the J gene TRBJ1-2, with D perhaps TRBD1 (5 bases). Germline V gene lookup returns CDR1 SGHRS and CDR2 YFSETQ. V was trimmed by 4 bases and J by 8 bases, leaving 24 bases between them. CDR3 size: 16 residues. Written as DNA, the CDR3 is TGCGCCAGCAGCATTGGTGGTACAGGACAACGGAGAGGCTACACCTTC. Its protein product is CASSIGGTGQRRGYTF.

The V and J genes are TRBV7-2 and TRBJ2-3, with D possibly matching TRBD2 (6 bases). Trimming took off 2 bases at V and 2 bases at J, with 11 bases between the two ends. This CDR3 is 15 amino acids long. Germline V lookup: CDR1 SGHTA, CDR2 FQGNSA. CDR3 in DNA: TGTGCCAGCAGCTTACTAGCGATGGTCACAGATACGCAGTATTTT. It codes for CASSLLAMVTDTQYF.

The genes are TRBV6-5 and TRBJ2-5, with 7 bases that match TRBD1. In germline, CDR1 is MNHEY, CDR2 SVGAGI. V gave up 2 bases and J gave up 3 bases; unmatched junction bases: 6. This CDR3 is 15 amino acids long. Written as DNA, the CDR3 is TGTGCCAGCAGTTACGGCCAGGGGGAAGAAGAGACCCAGTACTTC. Protein sequence: CASSYGQGEEETQYF.

V gene TRBV5-4 combines with J gene TRBJ2-1; 8 nucleotides align to TRBD2. There are 15 residues in the CDR3. J gave up 8 bases and V 0 bases, and 7 bases lay outside the gene matches. The germline CDR1 and CDR2 sequences are SGHNT and YYREEE (reference sequence). The CDR3 here is CASSLGQAGVDEQFF. The CDR3 bases are TGTGCCAGCAGCTTGGGGCAAGCGGGAGTCGATGAGCAGTTCTTC.

The V call is TRBV10-3, the J call TRBJ1-2; D ambiguous. The CDR3 is made up of 12 amino acids. Trimming cost V 8 bases and J 2 bases, with 9 bases left between them. Germline-derived CDR1 and CDR2 are ENHRY and SYGVKD. CDR3 coding DNA: TGTGCCATCCAGGAGGGCAACTATGGCTACACCTTC. Translating it yields CAIQEGNYGYTF.

This chain links TRBV6-6 with TRBJ1-2; 8 bases align to TRBD1. J was trimmed by 2 bases and V by 7 bases; bases with no gene match: 3. This CDR3 contains 13 residues. The germline CDR1 and CDR2 sequences are MNHNY and SVGAGI (reference sequence). The CDR3 DNA sequence: TGTGCCAGCACCCGACAGGGGAACTATGGCTACACCTTC. It translates to CASTRQGNYGYTF.

The chain employs TRBV28 and TRBJ2-3, with a weak D call TRBD1 (5 bases). Trimming left V 5 bases short and J 8 bases short, with 11 bases between. This CDR3 spans 12 amino acids. In germline, CDR1 is MDHEN, CDR2 SYDVKM. The CDR3 reads CASSLDRGTQYF. For the CDR3, the DNA is TGTGCCAGCAGTCTCGACAGAGGTACGCAGTATTTT.

The chain has TRBV18 and TRBJ2-7, with D possibly matching TRBD2 (6 bases). This CDR3 contains 13 residues. V shed 3 bases and J shed 4 bases, with 10 bases lying between them. Germline CDR1 and CDR2: KGHSH and LQKENI. CDR3 nucleotide sequence: TGTGCCAGCTCACCTGGACGGGAGTACGAGCAGTACTTC. Residues: CASSPGREYEQYF.

CDR3 sequence reads: CASSLSGGRENTEAFF. In nucleotides, the CDR3 is TGTGCCAGCAGTTTATCGGGGGGTCGGGAAAACACTGAAGCTTTCTTT. The chain couples TRBV27 to TRBJ1-1; D is perhaps TRBD1 (5 bases). The V gene lost 0 bases and the J gene lost 2 bases, with 13 bases spanning the gap. Looked up from germline, CDR1 is MNHEY and CDR2 is SMNVEV (reference sequence). The CDR3 is 16 residues long.

The V gene is TRBV6-5, the J gene TRBJ2-2; TRBD2 is a possible D gene (7 bases). Germline CDR1 and CDR2: MNHEY and SVGAGI. The V and J ends lost 5 bases and 4 bases respectively, with 14 bases between them. CDR3 length: 15 amino acids. The CDR3 DNA sequence: TGTGCCAGCAGTCTGCGGGGGCGGATCACCGGGGAGCTGTTTTTT. Translating it yields CASSLRGRITGELFF.

V is TRBV5-4 and J is TRBJ2-3; 11 bases align to TRBD2. The J segment lost 5 bases and the V segment lost 0 bases, leaving 5 bases of the junction unmatched. Germline V gene sequence: CDR1 SGHNT, CDR2 YYREEE (reference sequence). The CDR3 totals 16 residues. The CDR3, as DNA: TGTGCCAGCAGCTTGGCGCATGGGACTAGCGGAGATACGCAGTATTTT. It translates to CASSLAHGTSGDTQYF. The complete variable domain, with remaining parts taken from reference TRBV5-4 and TRBJ2-3, reads ETGVTQSPTHLIKTRGQQVTLRCSSQSGHNTVSWYQQALGQGPQFIFQYYREEENGRGNFPPRFSGLQFPNYSSELNVNALELDDSALYLCASSLAHGTSGDTQYFGPGTRLTVL.

This clone appeared a single time. The rearrangement links TRBV6-1 to TRBJ1-4; D is unclear. Germline assignment: CDR1 MNHNS and CDR2 SASEGT. This CDR3 has 16 amino acids. Trimming cost V 3 bases and J 5 bases, with 16 bases left between them. The CDR3 DNA reads as TGTGCCAGCAGTGAGGTCCGAACACTACAAAATGAAAAACTGTTTTTT. Its translation: CASSEVRTLQNEKLFF.

This clone showed up just once. The CDR3 loop is CASSVGTGRNNYGYTF. The CDR3, as DNA: TGTGCCAGCAGCGTAGGGACAGGGCGAAATAACTATGGCTACACCTTC. V is TRBV9 and J is TRBJ1-2; 8 nucleotides agree with TRBD1. Trimming removed 0 bases from V and 1 base from J; junction bases left unmatched: 5. This CDR3 contains 16 residues. The germline V gene has CDR1 SGDLS and CDR2 YYNGEE.

The V and J genes are TRBV28 and TRBJ1-6; 9 bases agree with TRBD1. V shed 6 bases, J shed 7 bases, and the junction held 19 bases outside the gene matches. The CDR3 spans 19 residues. Looked up from germline, CDR1 is MDHEN and CDR2 is SYDVKM. Here the CDR3 reads CASSPRGQGTSNRNSPLHF. In nucleotides, the CDR3 is TGTGCCAGCAGCCCGCGAGGACAGGGGACCTCCAACCGAAATTCACCCCTCCACTTT.

The chain combines TRBV7-9 with TRBJ2-1; a possible D gene is TRBD1 (6 bases). This CDR3 comprises 15 residues. The germline gives CDR1 SEHNR, CDR2 FQNEAQ (reference sequence). V shed 4 bases and J shed 3 bases, with 13 bases lying between them. The CDR3: CASSSLGGLYNEQFF. CDR3 DNA sequence: TGTGCCAGCAGCTCGCTAGGGGGTCTCTACAATGAGCAGTTCTTC.